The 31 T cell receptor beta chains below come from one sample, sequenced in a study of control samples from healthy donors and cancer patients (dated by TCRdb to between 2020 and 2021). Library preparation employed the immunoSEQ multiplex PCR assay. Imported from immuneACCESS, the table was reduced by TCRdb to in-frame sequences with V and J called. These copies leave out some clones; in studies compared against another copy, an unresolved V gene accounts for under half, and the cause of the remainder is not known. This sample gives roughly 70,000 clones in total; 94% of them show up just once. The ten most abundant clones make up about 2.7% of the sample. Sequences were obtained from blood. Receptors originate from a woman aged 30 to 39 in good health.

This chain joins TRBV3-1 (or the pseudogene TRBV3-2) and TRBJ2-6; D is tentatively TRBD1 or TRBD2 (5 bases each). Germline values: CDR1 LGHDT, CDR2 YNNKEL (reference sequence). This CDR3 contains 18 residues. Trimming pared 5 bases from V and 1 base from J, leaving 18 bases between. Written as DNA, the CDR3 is TGTGCCAGCAGCGGTGCCGGGACGGCATTTTCTGGGGCCAACGTCCTGACTTTC. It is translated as CASSGAGTAFSGANVLTF.

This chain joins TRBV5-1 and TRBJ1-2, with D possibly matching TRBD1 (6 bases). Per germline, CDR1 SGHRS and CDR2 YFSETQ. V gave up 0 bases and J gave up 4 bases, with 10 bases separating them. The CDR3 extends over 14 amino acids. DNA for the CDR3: TGCGCCAGCAGCTTGGATGGGGGCGGCTATGGCTACACCTTC. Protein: CASSLDGGGYGYTF.

CDR3 sequence: CASGLSGTGGTEAFF. DNA for the CDR3: TGTGCTAGTGGTCTTTCCGGGACAGGTGGAACTGAAGCTTTCTTT. This rearrangement joins TRBV12-5 to TRBJ1-1, with 8 nucleotides matching TRBD1. The CDR3 is made up of 15 amino acids. V was clipped by 5 bases and J by 5 bases; unmatched bases: 10. CDR1 is LGHNT, CDR2 FRNRAP, per germline.

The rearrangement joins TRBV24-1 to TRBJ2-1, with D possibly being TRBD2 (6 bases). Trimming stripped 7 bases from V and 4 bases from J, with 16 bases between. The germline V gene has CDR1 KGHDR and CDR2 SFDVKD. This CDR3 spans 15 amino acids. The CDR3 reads CATSSPRGVYNEQFF. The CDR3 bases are TGTGCCACCAGCTCCCCTCGCGGGGTTTACAATGAGCAGTTCTTC.

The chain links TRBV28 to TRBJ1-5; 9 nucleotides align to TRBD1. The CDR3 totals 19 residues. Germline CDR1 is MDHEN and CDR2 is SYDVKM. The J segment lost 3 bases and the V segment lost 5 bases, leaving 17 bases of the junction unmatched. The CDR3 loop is CASSTHLITRDRANQPQHF. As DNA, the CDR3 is TGTGCCAGCAGTACGCATTTAATTACCCGGGACAGGGCCAATCAGCCCCAGCATTTT.

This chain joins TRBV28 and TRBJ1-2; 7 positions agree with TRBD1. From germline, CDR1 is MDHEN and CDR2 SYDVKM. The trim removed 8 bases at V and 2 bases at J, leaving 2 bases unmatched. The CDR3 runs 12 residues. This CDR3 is CASQTGNYGYTF. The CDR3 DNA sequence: TGTGCCAGCCAGACAGGGAACTATGGCTACACCTTC.

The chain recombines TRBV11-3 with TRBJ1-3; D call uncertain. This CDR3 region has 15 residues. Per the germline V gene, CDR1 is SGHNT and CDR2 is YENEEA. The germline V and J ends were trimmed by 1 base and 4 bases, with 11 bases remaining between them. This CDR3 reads CASSLGNSGGNTIYF. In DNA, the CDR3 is TGTGCCAGCAGCTTAGGCAACTCAGGAGGAAACACCATATATTTT.

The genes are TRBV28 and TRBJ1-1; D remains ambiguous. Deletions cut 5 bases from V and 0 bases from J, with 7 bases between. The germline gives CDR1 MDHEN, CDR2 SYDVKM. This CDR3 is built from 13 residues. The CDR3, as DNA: TGTGCCAGCAGTCACCAGATGAACACTGAAGCTTTCTTT. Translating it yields CASSHQMNTEAFF.

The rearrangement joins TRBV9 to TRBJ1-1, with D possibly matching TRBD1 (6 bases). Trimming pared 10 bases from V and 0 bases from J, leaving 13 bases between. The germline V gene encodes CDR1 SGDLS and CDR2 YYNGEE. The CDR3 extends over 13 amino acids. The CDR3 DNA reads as TGTGCCTCCGGGCGGGACATGAACACTGAAGCTTTCTTT. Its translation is CASGRDMNTEAFF.

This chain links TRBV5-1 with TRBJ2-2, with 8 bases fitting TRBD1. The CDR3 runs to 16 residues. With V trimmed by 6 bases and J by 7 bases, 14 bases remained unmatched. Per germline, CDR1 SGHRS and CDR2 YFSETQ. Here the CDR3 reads CASILGTGHLGGELFF. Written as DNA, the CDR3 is TGCGCCAGCATCCTGGGGACAGGACATTTGGGCGGGGAGCTGTTTTTT.

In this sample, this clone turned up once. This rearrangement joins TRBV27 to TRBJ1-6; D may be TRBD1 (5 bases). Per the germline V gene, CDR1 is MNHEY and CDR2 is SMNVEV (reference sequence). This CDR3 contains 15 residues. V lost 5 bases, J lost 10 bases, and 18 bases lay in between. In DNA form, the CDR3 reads TGTGCCAGCAGTGGCCAAGGCAGGGCTATCTCACCCCTCCACTTT. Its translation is CASSGQGRAISPLHF.

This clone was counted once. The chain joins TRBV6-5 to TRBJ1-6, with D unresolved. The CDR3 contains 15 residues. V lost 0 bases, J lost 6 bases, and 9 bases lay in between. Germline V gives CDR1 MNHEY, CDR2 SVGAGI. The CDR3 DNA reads TGTGCCAGCAGTTACTCGACCGATACTAATTCACCCCTCCACTTT. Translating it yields CASSYSTDTNSPLHF.

CDR3 amino acids: CASTPTRSLGPGYTF. CDR3 bases: TGTGCCAGTACTCCCACCAGATCGCTGGGGCCAGGCTACACCTTC. This chain joins TRBV19 and TRBJ1-2, with D perhaps matching TRBD1 (5 bases). Germline-derived CDR1 and CDR2 are LNHDA and SQIVND (reference sequence). With 7 bases removed from V and 8 bases from J, the gap between germline ends came to 23 bases. The CDR3 spans 15 residues.

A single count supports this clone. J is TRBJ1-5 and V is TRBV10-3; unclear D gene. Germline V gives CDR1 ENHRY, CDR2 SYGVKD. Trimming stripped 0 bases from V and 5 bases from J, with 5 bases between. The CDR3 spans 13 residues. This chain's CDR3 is CAISESRDQPQHF. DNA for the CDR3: TGTGCCATCAGTGAGTCAAGGGATCAGCCCCAGCATTTT.

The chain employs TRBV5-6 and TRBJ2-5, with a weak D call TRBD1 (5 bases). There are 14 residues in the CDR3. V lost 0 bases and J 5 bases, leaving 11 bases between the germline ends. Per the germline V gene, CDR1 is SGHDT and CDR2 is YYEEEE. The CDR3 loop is CASSLVGSGETQYF. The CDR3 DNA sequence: TGTGCCAGCAGCTTGGTGGGGTCAGGGGAGACCCAGTACTTC. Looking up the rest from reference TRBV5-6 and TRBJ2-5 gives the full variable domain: DAGVTQSPTHLIKTRGQQVTLRCSPKSGHDTVSWYQQALGQGPQFIFQYYEEEERQRGNFPDRFSGHQFPNYSSELNVNALLLGDSALYLCASSLVGSGETQYFGPGTRLLVL.

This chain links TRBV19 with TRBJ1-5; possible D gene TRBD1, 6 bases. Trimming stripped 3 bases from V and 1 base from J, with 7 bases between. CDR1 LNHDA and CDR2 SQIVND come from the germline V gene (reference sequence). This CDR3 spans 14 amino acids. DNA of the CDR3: TGTGCCAGTAGTATTACAGGGAGCAATCAGCCCCAGCATTTT. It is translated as CASSITGSNQPQHF.

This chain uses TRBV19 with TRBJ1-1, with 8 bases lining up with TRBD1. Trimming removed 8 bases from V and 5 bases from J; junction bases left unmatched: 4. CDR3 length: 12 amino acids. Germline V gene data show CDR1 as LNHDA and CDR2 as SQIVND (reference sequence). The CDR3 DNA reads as TGTGCCAGTGGACAGGGATTGACTGAAGCTTTCTTT. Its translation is CASGQGLTEAFF.

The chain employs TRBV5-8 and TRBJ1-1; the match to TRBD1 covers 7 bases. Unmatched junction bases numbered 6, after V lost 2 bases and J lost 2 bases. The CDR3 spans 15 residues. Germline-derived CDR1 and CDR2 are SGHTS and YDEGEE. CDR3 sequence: CASSLGDRANTEAFF. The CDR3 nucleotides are TGTGCCAGCAGCTTAGGAGACAGGGCTAACACTGAAGCTTTCTTT.

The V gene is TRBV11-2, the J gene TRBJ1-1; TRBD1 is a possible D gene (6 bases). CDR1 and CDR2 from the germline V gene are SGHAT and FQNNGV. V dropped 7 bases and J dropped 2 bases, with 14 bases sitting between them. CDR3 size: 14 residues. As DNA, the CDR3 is TGTGCCAGCATCCTAGGGGGGGGCAACACTGAAGCTTTCTTT. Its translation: CASILGGGNTEAFF.

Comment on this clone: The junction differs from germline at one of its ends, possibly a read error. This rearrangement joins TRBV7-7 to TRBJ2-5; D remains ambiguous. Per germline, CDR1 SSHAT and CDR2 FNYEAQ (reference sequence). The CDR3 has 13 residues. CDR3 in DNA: TGTGCTAGCAGCCCTCTGATTCAAGAGACCCAGTACTTC. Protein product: CASSPLIQETQYF.

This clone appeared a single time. The CDR3 spells CASSSLRGTYNEQFF. The CDR3 DNA reads as TGTGCCAGCAGTAGTCTGCGGGGGACTTACAATGAGCAGTTCTTC. The rearrangement links TRBV27 to TRBJ2-1; 7 nucleotides agree with TRBD2. The CDR3 contains 15 residues. The ends lost 5 bases at V and 4 bases at J; junction bases unmatched: 8. Germline loops: CDR1 MNHEY, CDR2 SMNVEV (reference sequence).

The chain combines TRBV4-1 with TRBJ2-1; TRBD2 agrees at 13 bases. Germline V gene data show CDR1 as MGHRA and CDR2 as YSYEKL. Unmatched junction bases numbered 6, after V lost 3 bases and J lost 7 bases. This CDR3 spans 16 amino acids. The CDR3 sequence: CASSQVLAGGRNEQFF. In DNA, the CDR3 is TGCGCCAGCAGCCAGGTACTAGCGGGGGGGCGTAATGAGCAGTTCTTC.

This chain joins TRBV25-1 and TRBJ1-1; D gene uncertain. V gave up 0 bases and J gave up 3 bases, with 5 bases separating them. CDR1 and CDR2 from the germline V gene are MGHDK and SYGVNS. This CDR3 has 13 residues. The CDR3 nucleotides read TGTGCCAGCAGTGAATATCAAGACACTGAAGCTTTCTTT. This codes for CASSEYQDTEAFF.

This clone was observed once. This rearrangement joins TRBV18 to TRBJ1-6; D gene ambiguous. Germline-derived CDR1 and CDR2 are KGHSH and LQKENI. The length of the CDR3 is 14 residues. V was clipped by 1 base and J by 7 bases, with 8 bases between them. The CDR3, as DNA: TGTGCCAGCTCACCACAGGAATACAATTCACCCCTCCACTTT. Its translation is CASSPQEYNSPLHF.

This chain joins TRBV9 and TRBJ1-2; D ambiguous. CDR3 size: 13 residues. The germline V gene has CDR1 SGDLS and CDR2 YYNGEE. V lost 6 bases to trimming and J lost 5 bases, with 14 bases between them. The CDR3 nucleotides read TGTGCCAGCACTGGGGATTTCGGATATGGCTACACCTTC. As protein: CASTGDFGYGYTF.

CDR3 sequence reads: CASSRRTSGGETQYF. The CDR3 region has the DNA TGTGCCAGCAGTAGACGGACTAGCGGGGGGGAGACCCAGTACTTC. The chain employs TRBV2 and TRBJ2-5; 14 bases match TRBD2. The germline gives CDR1 SNHLY, CDR2 FYNNEI. With V trimmed by 5 bases and J by 5 bases, 4 bases remained unmatched. The CDR3 consists of 15 residues.

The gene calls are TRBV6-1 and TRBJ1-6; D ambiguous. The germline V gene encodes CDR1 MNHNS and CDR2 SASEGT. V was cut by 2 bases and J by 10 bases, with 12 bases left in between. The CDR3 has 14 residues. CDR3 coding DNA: TGTGCCAGCAGTGAATCTGCTACACCATCACCCCTCCACTTT. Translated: CASSESATPSPLHF.

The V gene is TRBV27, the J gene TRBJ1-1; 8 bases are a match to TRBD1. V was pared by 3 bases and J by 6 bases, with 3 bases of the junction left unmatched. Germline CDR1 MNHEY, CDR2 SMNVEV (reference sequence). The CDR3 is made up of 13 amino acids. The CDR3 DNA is TGTGCCAGCAGTTTGACAGGGGCCGCTGAAGCTTTCTTT. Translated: CASSLTGAAEAFF.

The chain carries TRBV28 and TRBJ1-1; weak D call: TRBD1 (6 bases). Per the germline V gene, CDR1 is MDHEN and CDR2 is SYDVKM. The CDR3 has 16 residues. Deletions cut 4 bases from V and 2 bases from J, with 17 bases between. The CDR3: CASSSSPTGVNTEAFF. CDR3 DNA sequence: TGTGCCAGCAGTTCCTCCCCGACAGGAGTTAACACTGAAGCTTTCTTT.

CDR3 sequence: CASSSGTGLNEKLFF. The CDR3 DNA sequence: TGTGCCAGCAGCAGCGGGACAGGTCTGAATGAAAAACTGTTTTTT. This rearrangement joins TRBV7-6 to TRBJ1-4, with 8 bases that match TRBD1. Germline lookup yields CDR1 SGHVS and CDR2 FNYEAQ. The V and J ends lost 5 bases and 5 bases, in that order; junction bases with no gene match: 7. The CDR3 totals 15 residues.

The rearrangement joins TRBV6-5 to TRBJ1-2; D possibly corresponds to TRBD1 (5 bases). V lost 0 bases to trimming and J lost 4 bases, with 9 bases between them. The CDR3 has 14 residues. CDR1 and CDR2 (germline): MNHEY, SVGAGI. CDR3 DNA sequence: TGTGCCAGCAGTTACTCGCGGACAAGCTATGGCTACACCTTC. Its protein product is CASSYSRTSYGYTF.